This entry features one TCR beta chain sequence. The sample comes from a study of blood T cell repertoires in COVID-19. V lost 0 bases and J 7 bases, leaving 10 bases between the germline ends. Looked up from germline, CDR1 is SGDLS and CDR2 is YYNGEE. The CDR3 covers 13 residues. Measured with immunoSEQ multiplex PCR; TCRdb has only the in-frame clones, and not every one. The sample has about 410,000 clones; 86% are singletons. Sequencing was performed on peripheral blood. The V gene is TRBV9, the J gene TRBJ1-2, with a tentative D call TRBD1 (5 bases). The clonotype was recovered from a woman between 25 and 40 years old with active or convalescent COVID-19. CDR3 bases: TGTGCCAGCAGCGTAGGGTGGGGCATTGGCTACACCTTC. The encoded protein is CASSVGWGIGYTF.